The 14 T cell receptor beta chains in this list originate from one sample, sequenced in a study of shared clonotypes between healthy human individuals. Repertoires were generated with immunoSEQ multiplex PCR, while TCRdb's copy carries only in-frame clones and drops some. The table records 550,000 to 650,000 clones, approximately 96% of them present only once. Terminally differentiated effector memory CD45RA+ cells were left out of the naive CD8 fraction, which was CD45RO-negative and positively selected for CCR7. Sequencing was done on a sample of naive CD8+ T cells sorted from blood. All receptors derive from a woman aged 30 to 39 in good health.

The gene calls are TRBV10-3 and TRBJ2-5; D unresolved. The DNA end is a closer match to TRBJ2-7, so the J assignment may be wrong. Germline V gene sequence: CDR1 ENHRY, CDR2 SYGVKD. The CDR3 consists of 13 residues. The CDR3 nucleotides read TGTGCCATCAGTGATGACACCAACTACGAGCAGTACTTC. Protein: CAISDDTNYEQYF.

The chain's CDR3 is CASSETSSTDTQYF. The CDR3 nucleotides read TGTGCCAGCAGTGAAACATCTAGCACAGATACGCAGTATTTT. The chain carries TRBV27 and TRBJ2-3; the D is unclear. The CDR3 runs 14 residues. V shed 5 bases and J shed 0 bases, with 9 bases lying between them. Per the germline V gene, CDR1 is MNHEY and CDR2 is SMNVEV (reference sequence).

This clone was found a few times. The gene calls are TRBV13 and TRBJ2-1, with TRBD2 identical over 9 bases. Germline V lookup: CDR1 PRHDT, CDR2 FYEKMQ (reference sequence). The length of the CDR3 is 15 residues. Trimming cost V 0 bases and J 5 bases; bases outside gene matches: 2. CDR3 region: CASSLGTSGNNEQFF. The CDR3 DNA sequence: TGTGCCAGCAGCTTAGGGACTAGCGGCAACAATGAGCAGTTCTTC.

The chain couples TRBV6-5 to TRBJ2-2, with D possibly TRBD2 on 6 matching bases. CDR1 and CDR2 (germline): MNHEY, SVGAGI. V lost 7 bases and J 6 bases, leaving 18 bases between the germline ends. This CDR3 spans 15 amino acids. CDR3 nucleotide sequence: TGTGCCAGCACCTCACTAGCTTTGGTCGCCGGGGAGCTGTTTTTT. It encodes CASTSLALVAGELFF.

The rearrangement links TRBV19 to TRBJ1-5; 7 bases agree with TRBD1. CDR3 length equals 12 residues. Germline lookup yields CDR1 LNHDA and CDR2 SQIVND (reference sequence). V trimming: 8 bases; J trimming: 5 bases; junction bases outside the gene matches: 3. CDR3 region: CASQTGDQPQHF. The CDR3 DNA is TGTGCCAGTCAAACAGGGGATCAGCCCCAGCATTTT.

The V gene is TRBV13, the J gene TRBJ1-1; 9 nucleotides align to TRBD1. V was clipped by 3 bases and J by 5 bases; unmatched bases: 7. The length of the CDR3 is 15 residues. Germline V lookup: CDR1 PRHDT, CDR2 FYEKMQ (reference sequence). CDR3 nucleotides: TGTGCCAGCAGCTTGGACGGGACAGGGAAAACTGAAGCTTTCTTT. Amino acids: CASSLDGTGKTEAFF. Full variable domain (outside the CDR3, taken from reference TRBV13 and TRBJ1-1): AAGVIQSPRHLIKEKRETATLKCYPIPRHDTVYWYQQGPGQDPQFLISFYEKMQSDKGSIPDRFSAQQFSDYHSELNMSSLELGDSALYFCASSLDGTGKTEAFFGQGTRLTVV.

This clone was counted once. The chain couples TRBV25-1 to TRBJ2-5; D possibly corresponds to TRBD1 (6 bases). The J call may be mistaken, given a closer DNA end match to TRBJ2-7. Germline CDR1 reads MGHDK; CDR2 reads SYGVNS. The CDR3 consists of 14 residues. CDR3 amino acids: CASSEYGQTYEQYF. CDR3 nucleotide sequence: TGTGCCAGCAGTGAATACGGACAGACCTACGAGCAGTACTTC.

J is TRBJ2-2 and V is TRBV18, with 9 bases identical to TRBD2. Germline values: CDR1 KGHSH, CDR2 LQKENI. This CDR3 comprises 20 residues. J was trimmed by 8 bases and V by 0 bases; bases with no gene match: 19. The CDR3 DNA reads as TGTGCCAGCTCACCACCCGTAGTCTCGTGGCTAGCGGGGCGCCCGGGGGAGCTGTTTTTT. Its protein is CASSPPVVSWLAGRPGELFF.

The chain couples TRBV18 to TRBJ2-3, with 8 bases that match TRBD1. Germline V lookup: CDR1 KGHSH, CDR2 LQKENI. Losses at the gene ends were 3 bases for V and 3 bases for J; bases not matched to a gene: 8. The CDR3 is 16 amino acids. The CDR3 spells CASSPYGQGSTDTQYF. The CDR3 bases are TGTGCCAGCTCACCCTACGGACAGGGAAGTACAGATACGCAGTATTTT.

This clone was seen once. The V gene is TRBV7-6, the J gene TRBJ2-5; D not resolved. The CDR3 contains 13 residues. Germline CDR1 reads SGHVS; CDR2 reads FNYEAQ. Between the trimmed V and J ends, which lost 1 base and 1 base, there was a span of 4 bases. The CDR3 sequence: CASSLDGQETQYF. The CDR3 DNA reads TGTGCCAGCAGCTTAGATGGCCAAGAGACCCAGTACTTC.

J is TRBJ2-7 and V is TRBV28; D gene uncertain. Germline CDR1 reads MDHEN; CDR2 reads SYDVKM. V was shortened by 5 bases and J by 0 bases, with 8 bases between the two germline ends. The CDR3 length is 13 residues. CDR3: CASSGKTSYEQYF. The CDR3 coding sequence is TGTGCCAGCAGTGGAAAGACCTCCTACGAGCAGTACTTC.

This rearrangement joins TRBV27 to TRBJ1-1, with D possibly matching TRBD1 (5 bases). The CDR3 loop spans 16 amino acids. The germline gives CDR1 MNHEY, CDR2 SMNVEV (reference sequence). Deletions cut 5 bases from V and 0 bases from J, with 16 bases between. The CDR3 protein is CASSPGTLYMNTEAFF. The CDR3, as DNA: TGTGCCAGCAGTCCCGGGACCCTATACATGAACACTGAAGCTTTCTTT.

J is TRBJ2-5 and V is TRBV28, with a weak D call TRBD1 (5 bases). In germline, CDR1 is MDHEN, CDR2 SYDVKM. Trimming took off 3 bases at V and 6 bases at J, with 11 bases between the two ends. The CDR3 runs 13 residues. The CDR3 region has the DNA TGTGCCAGCAGTTTGGGCAGGGTTCAGACCCAGTACTTC. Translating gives CASSLGRVQTQYF.

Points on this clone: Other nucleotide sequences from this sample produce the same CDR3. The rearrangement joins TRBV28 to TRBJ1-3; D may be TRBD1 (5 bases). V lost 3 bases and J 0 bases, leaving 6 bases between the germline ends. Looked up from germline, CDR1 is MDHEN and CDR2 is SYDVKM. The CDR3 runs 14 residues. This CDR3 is CASSFQGSGNTIYF. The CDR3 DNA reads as TGTGCCAGCAGTTTTCAGGGCTCTGGAAACACCATATATTTT.